The 29 T cell receptor beta chains below were found in one sample sequenced in a study of T-cell reconstitution after alpha-beta-depleted transplantation in children. Researchers prepared the TCRbeta library using unique molecular identifiers, the study reports. TCRdb re-called the PCR reads with MiXCR, one entry per CDR3 protein. The repertoire holds hundreds of thousands of distinct CDR3 sequences, with around 11% as singletons. The material was PBMCs from the stem cell graft donor, obtained from the stem cell graft. The receptors here all came from a human donor who donated a stem cell graft to a child with acute lymphoblastic leukemia.

This clonotype was picked up many times. This rearrangement joins TRBV6-1 to TRBJ2-3, with unresolved D. V shed 3 bases and J shed 0 bases, with 7 bases lying between them. In germline, CDR1 is MNHNS, CDR2 SASEGT. The CDR3 loop spans 14 amino acids. The CDR3 DNA reads as TGTGCCAGCAGTGAGGGTGCTAGCACAGATACGCAGTATTTT. The encoded protein is CASSEGASTDTQYF.

This clonotype was counted ten times or more. The CDR3 coding sequence is TGTGCCAGCAGTTTGTCGAGACAGGGGAGCAATGAGCAGTTCTTC. It codes for CASSLSRQGSNEQFF. This chain uses TRBV27 with TRBJ2-1, with 8 bases aligning to TRBD1. V trimming: 3 bases; J trimming: 6 bases; junction bases outside the gene matches: 7. From germline, CDR1 is MNHEY and CDR2 SMNVEV (reference sequence). The CDR3 consists of 15 residues.

In this sample, this clonotype turned up many times. The chain employs TRBV29-1 and TRBJ2-3; tentatively, D is TRBD2 (6 bases). The CDR3 is made up of 13 amino acids. Trimming took off 6 bases at V and 1 base at J, with 11 bases between the two ends. Germline loops: CDR1 SQVTM, CDR2 ANQGSEA. As DNA, the CDR3 is TGCAGCGTGGGGACTGACCGCACAGATACGCAGTATTTT. This encodes CSVGTDRTDTQYF.

This clonotype was detected many times. The chain is built from TRBV28 and TRBJ2-4, with D perhaps being TRBD1 or TRBD2 (6 bases each). CDR3 length equals 15 residues. With 5 bases removed from V and 1 base from J, the gap between germline ends came to 12 bases. The germline V gene has CDR1 MDHEN and CDR2 SYDVKM. The CDR3 loop reads CASSIIGGAKNIQYF. The CDR3, as DNA: TGTGCCAGCAGTATAATAGGGGGGGCCAAAAACATTCAGTACTTC.

This clonotype was recorded many times. This chain joins TRBV7-2 and TRBJ1-6; a weak D match, TRBD1 (6 bases). From germline, CDR1 is SGHTA and CDR2 FQGNSA. The CDR3 sequence is 14 residues long. V was trimmed by 5 bases and J by 7 bases, leaving 12 bases between them. The CDR3 sequence is CASSRTGQNSPLHF. CDR3 coding DNA: TGTGCCAGCAGCCGCACAGGGCAAAATTCACCCCTCCACTTT.

This clonotype was counted many times. The gene calls are TRBV6-6 and TRBJ1-5; D call uncertain. The CDR3 runs to 12 residues. The V and J ends lost 6 bases and 3 bases respectively, with 6 bases between them. Germline V gene data show CDR1 as MNHNY and CDR2 as SVGAGI (reference sequence). The CDR3 loop is CASRGTNQPQHF. The CDR3 DNA reads TGTGCCAGCAGGGGAACCAATCAGCCCCAGCATTTT.

The table lists this clonotype with many counts. This chain uses TRBV4-3 with TRBJ2-1; the match to TRBD2 covers 10 bases. Germline CDR1 reads LGHNA; CDR2 reads YSLEER. The CDR3 is 15 residues long. The V and J ends lost 3 bases and 6 bases, in that order; junction bases with no gene match: 5. CDR3 in amino acids: CASSHLAGGPNEQFF. CDR3 DNA sequence: TGCGCCAGCAGCCACTTAGCGGGAGGCCCCAATGAGCAGTTCTTC.

This clonotype was seen more than once but under ten times. The V call is TRBV4-1, the J call TRBJ2-5; D is unresolved. Trimming took off 2 bases at V and 2 bases at J, with 6 bases between the two ends. This CDR3 spans 13 amino acids. Germline V gives CDR1 MGHRA, CDR2 YSYEKL. The CDR3 DNA reads as TGCGCCAGCAGCCAACAACTGCAAGAGACCCAGTACTTC. Protein sequence: CASSQQLQETQYF.

This clonotype was counted ten times or more. The chain employs TRBV7-3 and TRBJ2-3; possible D gene TRBD2, 5 bases. The V and J ends lost 0 bases and 2 bases respectively, with 9 bases between them. The germline V gene encodes CDR1 SGHTA and CDR2 FQGTGA. The CDR3 length is 15 residues. CDR3 loop: CASSLTYRDTDTQYF. The CDR3 bases are TGTGCCAGCAGCTTAACTTACCGGGACACAGATACGCAGTATTTT.

This clonotype has ten or more counts. The chain carries TRBV6-4 and TRBJ2-3, with 7 bases fitting TRBD2. The length of the CDR3 is 16 residues. With V trimmed by 6 bases and J by 2 bases, 11 bases remained unmatched. The germline V gene encodes CDR1 MRHNA and CDR2 SNTAGT. The CDR3 is CASSPIAGVFTDTQYF. The DNA for the CDR3 is TGTGCCAGCAGCCCCATTGCGGGGGTATTCACAGATACGCAGTATTTT.

This clonotype was counted ten times or more. V usage is TRBV4-2 and J usage is TRBJ2-4; 7 bases agree with TRBD2. This CDR3 region has 14 residues. The V segment lost 4 bases and the J segment 3 bases; nucleotides outside the gene matches: 3. Germline V lookup: CDR1 LGHNA, CDR2 YNFKEQ. The CDR3 region is CASSLGGVKNIQYF. The CDR3 region has the DNA TGTGCCAGCAGCCTGGGGGGGGTCAAAAACATTCAGTACTTC.

The CDR3 loop is CSAHTVYNEQFF. CDR3 coding DNA: TGCAGTGCTCACACCGTGTACAATGAGCAGTTCTTC. The chain joins TRBV20-1 to TRBJ2-1, with D unclear. V was trimmed by 5 bases and J by 4 bases, leaving 9 bases between them. This CDR3 is 12 amino acids long. The germline V gene encodes CDR1 DFQATT and CDR2 SNEGSKA (reference sequence).

This clonotype was seen at least ten times. This chain uses TRBV20-1 with TRBJ1-6; 7 positions match TRBD1. CDR1 and CDR2 (germline): DFQATT, SNEGSKA (reference sequence). The CDR3 is 15 residues long. V gave up 5 bases and J gave up 10 bases; unmatched junction bases: 14. This chain's CDR3 is CSAFQNDRARSPLHF. CDR3 sequence (DNA): TGCAGTGCTTTCCAAAACGACAGGGCTCGGTCACCCCTCCACTTT.

This clonotype was detected ten times or more. This rearrangement joins TRBV14 to TRBJ2-1, with TRBD2 identical over 12 bases. CDR3 length: 18 residues. CDR1 SGHDN and CDR2 FVKESK come from the germline V gene. The V segment lost 4 bases and the J segment 6 bases; nucleotides outside the gene matches: 13. The CDR3 reads CASSPLSRLAGDRNEQFF. The CDR3 nucleotides read TGTGCCAGCAGCCCTCTCAGTCGACTAGCGGGAGATCGCAATGAGCAGTTCTTC. Using reference TRBV14 and TRBJ2-1 for the parts outside the CDR3, the full variable domain is EAGVTQFPSHSVIEKGQTVTLRCDPISGHDNLYWYRRVMGKEIKFLLHFVKESKQDESGMPNNRFLAERTGGTYSTLKVQPAELEDSGVYFCASSPLSRLAGDRNEQFFGPGTRLTVL.

In this sample, this clonotype turned up many times. DNA of the CDR3: TGTGCCAGCAGCCCCATCAGGGGCGAGCTAAGGGAAAAACTGTTTTTT. Its translation is CASSPIRGELREKLFF. The chain uses TRBV5-6 and TRBJ1-4, with D perhaps matching TRBD1 (6 bases). Germline lookup yields CDR1 SGHDT and CDR2 YYEEEE. This CDR3 contains 16 residues. The V end was cut by 4 bases, the J end by 8 bases, with 21 bases between. The full variable domain, its missing parts supplied by reference TRBV5-6 and TRBJ1-4, is DAGVTQSPTHLIKTRGQQVTLRCSPKSGHDTVSWYQQALGQGPQFIFQYYEEEERQRGNFPDRFSGHQFPNYSSELNVNALLLGDSALYLCASSPIRGELREKLFFGSGTQLSVL.

In this sample, this clonotype turned up many times. The J gene is TRBJ2-7, the V gene TRBV29-1; 14 nucleotides agree with TRBD2. CDR1 and CDR2 from the germline V gene are SQVTM and ANQGSEA. V shed 6 bases, J shed 5 bases, and the junction held 6 bases outside the gene matches. The CDR3 length is 14 residues. The CDR3 reads CSVPGTSGSHEQYF. In DNA, the CDR3 is TGCAGCGTCCCAGGGACTAGCGGGAGCCACGAGCAGTACTTC.

In this sample, this clonotype turned up many times. The chain links TRBV20-1 to TRBJ2-1, with 11 nucleotides matching TRBD1. The CDR3 contains 16 residues. The germline CDR1 and CDR2 sequences are DFQATT and SNEGSKA (reference sequence). V was pared by 6 bases and J by 6 bases, with 13 bases of the junction left unmatched. For the CDR3, the DNA is TGCAGTGCGAAAGAGTTGGGGACAGGGGGTCGCAATGAGCAGTTCTTC. Translating gives CSAKELGTGGRNEQFF.

This clonotype was recorded at least ten times. The chain recombines TRBV6-1 with TRBJ1-1; D possibly corresponds to TRBD1 (6 bases). This CDR3 comprises 15 residues. Looked up from germline, CDR1 is MNHNS and CDR2 is SASEGT. V was clipped by 6 bases and J by 1 base, with 15 bases between them. The CDR3 DNA is TGTGCCAGCAGCGGACAGATAATTCAGAACACTGAAGCTTTCTTT. It encodes CASSGQIIQNTEAFF.

This clonotype has ten or more counts. The V gene is TRBV6-5, the J gene TRBJ1-3; no definite D call. This CDR3 contains 15 residues. With 2 bases removed from V and 0 bases from J, the gap between germline ends came to 8 bases. From germline, CDR1 is MNHEY and CDR2 SVGAGI. The CDR3: CASSYGLDSGNTIYF. The CDR3 nucleotides are TGTGCCAGCAGTTACGGTCTAGACTCTGGAAACACCATATATTTT.

The DNA for the CDR3 is TGCAGCGTCCTGGGACAGGGGGCTGAGAACACTGAAGCTTTCTTT. This codes for CSVLGQGAENTEAFF. V and J are TRBV29-1 and TRBJ1-1; 12 bases are shared with TRBD1. Germline V lookup: CDR1 SQVTM, CDR2 ANQGSEA. This CDR3 spans 15 amino acids. The V segment lost 6 bases and the J segment 1 base; nucleotides outside the gene matches: 6. The full variable domain, rest sourced from reference TRBV29-1 and TRBJ1-1, is SAVISQKPSRDICQRGTSLTIQCQVDSQVTMMFWYRQQPGQSLTLIATANQGSEATYESGFVIDKFPISRPNLTFSTLTVSNMSPEDSSIYLCSVLGQGAENTEAFFGQGTRLTVV.

The chain combines TRBV4-3 with TRBJ1-2, with D possibly being TRBD1 (6 bases). Germline-derived CDR1 and CDR2 are LGHNA and YSLEER. The CDR3 has 14 amino acids. The V gene lost 1 base and the J gene lost 4 bases, with 10 bases spanning the gap. The CDR3 protein is CASSQGRGAYGYTF. The DNA for the CDR3 is TGCGCCAGCAGCCAAGGGCGGGGGGCCTATGGCTACACCTTC.

This clonotype was observed at least ten times. This chain links TRBV2 with TRBJ2-1, with 14 positions matching TRBD2. The V gene end was trimmed by 7 bases and the J gene end by 0 bases; junction bases not matched to a gene: 5. In germline, CDR1 is SNHLY, CDR2 FYNNEI. This CDR3 region has 17 residues. For the CDR3, the DNA is TGTGCCAGCACAGGGACTAGCGGGAGCTACTCCTACAATGAGCAGTTCTTC. It encodes CASTGTSGSYSYNEQFF.

The sample holds many counts of this clonotype. V gene TRBV5-1 combines with J gene TRBJ2-7; 8 bases are a match to TRBD1. With 0 bases clipped from V and 2 bases from J, the junction kept 1 base outside the gene matches. The CDR3 is 14 amino acids. CDR1 and CDR2 from the germline V gene are SGHRS and YFSETQ. This chain's CDR3 is CASSLDRGTYEQYF. The CDR3 bases are TGCGCCAGCAGCTTGGACAGGGGGACCTACGAGCAGTACTTC.

This clonotype was counted ten times or more. The chain combines TRBV18 with TRBJ1-5; 8 bases match TRBD1. Per germline, CDR1 KGHSH and CDR2 LQKENI. The CDR3 spans 15 residues. Germline trimming cut 3 bases from V and 4 bases from J; bases unmatched to any gene: 5. In DNA form, the CDR3 reads TGTGCCAGCTCACCCGGACAGGGTCAAAATCAGCCCCAGCATTTT. Amino acid sequence: CASSPGQGQNQPQHF.

This clonotype was seen a few times. The chain uses TRBV29-1 and TRBJ2-5; 10 bases are a match to TRBD1. CDR1 and CDR2 (germline): SQVTM, ANQGSEA. The CDR3 runs 14 residues. Trimming cost V 8 bases and J 1 base; bases outside gene matches: 7. The CDR3 reads CSCRDRGFQETQYF. The CDR3 DNA reads as TGCAGCTGCCGGGACAGGGGATTCCAAGAGACCCAGTACTTC. Looking up the rest from reference TRBV29-1 and TRBJ2-5 gives the full variable domain: SAVISQKPSRDICQRGTSLTIQCQVDSQVTMMFWYRQQPGQSLTLIATANQGSEATYESGFVIDKFPISRPNLTFSTLTVSNMSPEDSSIYLCSCRDRGFQETQYFGPGTRLLVL.

This clonotype was observed at least ten times. The chain links TRBV24-1 to TRBJ2-1, with D unresolved. The CDR3 sequence is 14 residues long. Trimming shortened V by 4 bases and J by 4 bases, and 10 bases separated the two germline ends. CDR1 is KGHDR and CDR2 is SFDVKD in the germline V gene. In DNA, the CDR3 is TGTGCCACCAGTGAACCCCCAGATTACAATGAGCAGTTCTTC. Protein product: CATSEPPDYNEQFF.

This clonotype appeared many times. This chain links TRBV20-1 with TRBJ2-5, with D unresolved. CDR3 length: 14 amino acids. V was pared by 6 bases and J by 0 bases, with 14 bases between. Germline CDR1 is DFQATT and CDR2 is SNEGSKA (reference sequence). CDR3 region: CSATEAYYQETQYF. The CDR3 DNA is TGCAGTGCCACCGAAGCCTATTACCAAGAGACCCAGTACTTC.

This clonotype was counted at least ten times. The chain has TRBV7-2 and TRBJ1-1; the D gene is possibly TRBD1 (6 bases). V was cut by 5 bases and J by 0 bases, with 10 bases left in between. This CDR3 spans 14 amino acids. CDR1 is SGHTA and CDR2 is FQGNSA in the germline V gene. The CDR3 nucleotides are TGTGCCAGCAGCCGACAGGCAATGAACACTGAAGCTTTCTTT. The encoded protein is CASSRQAMNTEAFF.

The chain links TRBV20-1 to TRBJ2-2; D not certain. This CDR3 region has 16 residues. Germline values: CDR1 DFQATT, CDR2 SNEGSKA (reference sequence). Deletions cut 0 bases from V and 1 base from J, with 12 bases between. CDR3 in DNA: TGCAGTGCTAGAGACCCTTGGCTGGTGAACACCGGGGAGCTGTTTTTT. It codes for CSARDPWLVNTGELFF.